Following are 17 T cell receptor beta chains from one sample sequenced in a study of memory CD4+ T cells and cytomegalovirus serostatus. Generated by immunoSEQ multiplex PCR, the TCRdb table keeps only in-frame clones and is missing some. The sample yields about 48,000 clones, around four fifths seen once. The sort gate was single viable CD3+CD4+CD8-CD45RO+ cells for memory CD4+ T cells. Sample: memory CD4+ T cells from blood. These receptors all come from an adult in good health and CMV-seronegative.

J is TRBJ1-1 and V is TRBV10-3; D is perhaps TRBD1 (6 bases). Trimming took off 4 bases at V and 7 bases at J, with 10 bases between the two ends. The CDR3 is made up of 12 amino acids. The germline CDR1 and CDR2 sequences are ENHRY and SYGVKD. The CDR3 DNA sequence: TGTGCCATCAGTGGGGGACACTATGAAGCTTTCTTT. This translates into CAISGGHYEAFF.

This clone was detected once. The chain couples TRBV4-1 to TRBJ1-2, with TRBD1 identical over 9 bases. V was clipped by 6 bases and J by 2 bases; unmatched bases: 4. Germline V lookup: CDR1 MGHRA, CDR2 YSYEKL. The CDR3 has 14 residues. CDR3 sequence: CASRDGTGNYGYTF. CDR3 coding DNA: TGCGCCAGCAGGGATGGGACAGGGAACTATGGCTACACCTTC.

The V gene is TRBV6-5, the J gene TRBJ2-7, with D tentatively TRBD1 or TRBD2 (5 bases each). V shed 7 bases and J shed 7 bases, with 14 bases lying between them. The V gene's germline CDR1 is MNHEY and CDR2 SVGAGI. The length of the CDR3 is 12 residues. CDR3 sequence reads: CASIRGPGEQYF. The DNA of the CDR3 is TGTGCCAGCATTAGGGGTCCGGGAGAGCAGTACTTC.

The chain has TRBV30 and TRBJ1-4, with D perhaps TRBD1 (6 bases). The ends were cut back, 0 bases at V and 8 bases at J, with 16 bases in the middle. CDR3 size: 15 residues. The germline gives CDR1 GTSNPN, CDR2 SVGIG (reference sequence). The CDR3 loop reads CAWSVLGRGREKLFF. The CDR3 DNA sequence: TGTGCCTGGAGTGTACTAGGCAGGGGAAGAGAAAAACTGTTTTTT.

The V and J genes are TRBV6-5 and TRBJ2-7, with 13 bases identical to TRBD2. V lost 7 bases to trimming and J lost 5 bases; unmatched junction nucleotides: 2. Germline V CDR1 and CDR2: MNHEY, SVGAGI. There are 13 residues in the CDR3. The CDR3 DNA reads TGTGCCAGCATAGGGACTAGCGGGAACGAGCAGTACTTC. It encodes CASIGTSGNEQYF.

The CDR3 DNA sequence: TGTGCCAGCAGCCAAGATTGGATCTCCTATAATTCACCCCTCCACTTT. Encoded protein: CASSQDWISYNSPLHF. The chain recombines TRBV14 with TRBJ1-6; D call uncertain. Trimming took 0 bases from V and 0 from J, leaving 6 bases between them. CDR1 is SGHDN and CDR2 is FVKESK in the germline V gene. The CDR3 runs to 16 residues.

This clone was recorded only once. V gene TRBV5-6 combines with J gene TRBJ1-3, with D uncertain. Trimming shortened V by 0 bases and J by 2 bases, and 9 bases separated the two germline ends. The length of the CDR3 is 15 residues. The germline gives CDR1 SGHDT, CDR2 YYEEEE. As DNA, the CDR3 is TGTGCCAGCAGCTTGGTTTCAGGCCCTGGAAACACCATATATTTT. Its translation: CASSLVSGPGNTIYF.

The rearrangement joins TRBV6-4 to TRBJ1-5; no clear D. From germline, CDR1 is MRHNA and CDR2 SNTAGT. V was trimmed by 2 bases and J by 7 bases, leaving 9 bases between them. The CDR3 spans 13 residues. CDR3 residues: CASSDRRGQPQHF. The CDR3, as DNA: TGTGCCAGCAGTGACCGTCGGGGACAGCCCCAGCATTTT.

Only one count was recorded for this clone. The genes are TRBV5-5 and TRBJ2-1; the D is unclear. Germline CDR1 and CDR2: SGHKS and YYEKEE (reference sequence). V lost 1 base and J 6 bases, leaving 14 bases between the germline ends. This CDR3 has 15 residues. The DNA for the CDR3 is TGTGCCAGCAGCTTGCGTGAGACCCCCCCCAATGAGCAGTTCTTC. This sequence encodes CASSLRETPPNEQFF.

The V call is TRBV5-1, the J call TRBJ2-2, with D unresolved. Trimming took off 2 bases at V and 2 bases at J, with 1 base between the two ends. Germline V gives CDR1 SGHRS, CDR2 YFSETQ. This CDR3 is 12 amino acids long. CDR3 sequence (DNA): TGCGCCAGCAGCTTCAACACCGGGGAGCTGTTTTTT. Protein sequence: CASSFNTGELFF.

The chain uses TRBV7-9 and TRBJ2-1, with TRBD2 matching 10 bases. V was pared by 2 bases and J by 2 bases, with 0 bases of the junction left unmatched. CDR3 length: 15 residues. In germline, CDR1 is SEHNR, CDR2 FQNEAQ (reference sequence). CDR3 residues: CASSLTSGAYNEQFF. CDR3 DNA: TGTGCCAGCAGCTTAACTAGCGGGGCCTACAATGAGCAGTTCTTC.

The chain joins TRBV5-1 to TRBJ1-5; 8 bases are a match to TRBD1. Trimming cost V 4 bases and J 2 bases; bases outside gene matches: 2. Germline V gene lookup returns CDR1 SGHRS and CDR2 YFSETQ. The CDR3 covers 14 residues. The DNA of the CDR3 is TGCGCCAGCAGCCTGACAGGGGGCAATCAGCCCCAGCATTTT. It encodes CASSLTGGNQPQHF.

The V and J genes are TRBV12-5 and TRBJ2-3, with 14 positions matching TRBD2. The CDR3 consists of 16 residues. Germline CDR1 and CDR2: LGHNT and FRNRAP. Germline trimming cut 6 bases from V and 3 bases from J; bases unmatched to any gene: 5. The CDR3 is CASGAGLAGVTDTQYF. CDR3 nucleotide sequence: TGTGCTAGTGGCGCGGGACTAGCGGGAGTAACAGATACGCAGTATTTT.

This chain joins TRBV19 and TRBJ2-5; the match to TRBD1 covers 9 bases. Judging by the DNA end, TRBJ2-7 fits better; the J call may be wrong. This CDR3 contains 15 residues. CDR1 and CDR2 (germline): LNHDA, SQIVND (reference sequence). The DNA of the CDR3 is TGTGCCAGTAGTCTAGGGACAGGGAGGGACTACGAGCAGTACTTC. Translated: CASSLGTGRDYEQYF.

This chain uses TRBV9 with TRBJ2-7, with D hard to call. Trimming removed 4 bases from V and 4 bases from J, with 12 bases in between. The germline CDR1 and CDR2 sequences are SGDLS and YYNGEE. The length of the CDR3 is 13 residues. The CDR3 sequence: CASSPRKSYEQYF. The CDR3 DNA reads TGTGCCAGCAGCCCTAGGAAGTCGTACGAGCAGTACTTC. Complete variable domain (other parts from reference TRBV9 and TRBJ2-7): DSGVTQTPKHLITATGQRVTLRCSPRSGDLSVYWYQQSLDQGLQFLIQYYNGEERAKGNILERFSAQQFPDLHSELNLSSLELGDSALYFCASSPRKSYEQYFGPGTRLTVT.

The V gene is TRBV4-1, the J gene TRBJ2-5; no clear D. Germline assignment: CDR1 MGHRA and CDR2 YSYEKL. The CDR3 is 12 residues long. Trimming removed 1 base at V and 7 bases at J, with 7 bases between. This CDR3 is CASSQVSGTQYF. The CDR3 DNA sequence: TGCGCCAGCAGCCAAGTCTCCGGGACCCAGTACTTC.

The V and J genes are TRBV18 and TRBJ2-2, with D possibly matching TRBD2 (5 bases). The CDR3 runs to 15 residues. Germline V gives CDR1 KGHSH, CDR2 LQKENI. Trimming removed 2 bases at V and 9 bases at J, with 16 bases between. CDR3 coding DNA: TGTGCCAGCTCACCAGGCGGACTGCGCTCCCGGGAGCTGTTTTTT. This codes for CASSPGGLRSRELFF.